This record looks at one T cell receptor (beta chain) sequence and its context. The data are from a study of shared clonotypes between healthy human individuals. Repertoires were generated with immunoSEQ multiplex PCR, while TCRdb's copy carries only in-frame clones and drops some. The data hold approximately 1,000,000 clones, with approximately 80% observed a single time. The donors were adults (healthy and HIV-negative) with no recent acute infections or vaccinations. This clonotype originated in a man in his late teens or twenties in good health. Some clones in this sample may be carry-over from other donors' samples. Sequenced sample: memory CD4+ T cells from PBMCs. Subset specified: CD45RA-negative fraction.

The CDR3 nucleotides are TGTGCCAGCAGCCAAGAATCCGGGCGCGAGTACGAGCAGTACTTC. Residues: CASSQESGREYEQYF. The J gene is TRBJ2-7, the V gene TRBV4-2; D gene unclear. V dropped 0 bases and J dropped 4 bases, with 13 bases sitting between them. The CDR3 has 15 amino acids. Looked up from germline, CDR1 is LGHNA and CDR2 is YNFKEQ.